The source of this T cell receptor (beta chain) is a study of T cell changes during pregnancy in multiple sclerosis. The method was immunoSEQ multiplex PCR; TCRdb's version includes in-frame clones alone and lacks a portion of them. The data hold about 59,000 clones, with roughly 94% observed a single time. The CDR3 sequence is 16 residues long. Trimming took off 4 bases at V and 1 base at J, with 11 bases between the two ends. The germline CDR1 and CDR2 sequences are MGHDK and SYGVNS. The sequence came from a female donor with multiple sclerosis, enrolled in a pregnancy study. The specimen comprised CD8+ T cells from peripheral blood mononuclear cells, sampled after pregnancy. The chain uses TRBV25-1 and TRBJ2-6, with no clear D. The CDR3 region is CASSVRQASGANVLTF. CDR3 in DNA: TGTGCCAGCAGTGTACGACAAGCATCTGGGGCCAACGTCCTGACTTTC.